These 18 T cell receptor beta chains were all obtained from the same sample, sequenced in a study of Tregs in tolerant kidney transplant recipients. Some clones are missing from TCRdb's copy, which holds only in-frame ones; the method was immunoSEQ multiplex PCR. The repertoire table contains 25,000 to 35,000 clones. This material consisted of CD8+ T cells from blood, taken before the transplant. These TCRs come from a human donor who received a combined kidney and bone marrow transplant.

As for this clone: The read terminates 3 residues before the CDR3 end, so the remaining end is supplied by the germline J gene. The rearrangement uses TRBV7-9 and TRBJ1-1, with D hard to call. CDR1 is SEHNR, CDR2 FQNEAQ, per germline (reference sequence). Trimming left V 4 bases short and J 6 bases short, with 15 bases between. This CDR3 has 14 amino acids. CDR3 loop: CASSSSNRVAEAFF. The covered CDR3 bases are TGTGCCAGCAGCTCCTCAAACCGGGTCGCTGAA.

A word on this clone: The observed sequence ends 3 residues before the CDR3 terminus, with the missing tail filled in from the germline J gene. The chain has TRBV7-9 and TRBJ1-5; no reliable D call. Germline values: CDR1 SEHNR, CDR2 FQNEAQ (reference sequence). The length of the CDR3 is 14 residues. V was shortened by 5 bases and J by 2 bases, with 10 bases between the two germline ends. The sequenced CDR3 bases are TGTGCCAGCAGCCCATACATCGGCAATCAGCCC. Encoded protein: CASSPYIGNQP. The full CDR3 reads CASSPYIGNQPQHF.

In the case of this clone: The read finishes 3 residues shy of the CDR3 end, and the germline J gene is used to complete it. The rearrangement joins TRBV19 to TRBJ2-1, with TRBD2 matching over 15 bases. Germline-derived CDR1 and CDR2 are LNHDA and SQIVND (reference sequence). The CDR3 loop spans 17 amino acids. Losses at the gene ends were 5 bases for V and 4 bases for J; bases not matched to a gene: 6. The CDR3 sequence is CASSSTGTSGRYNEQFF. The CDR3 DNA, read in part, is TGTGCCAGTAGTTCGACCGGGACTAGCGGGAGGTACAATGAG.

As to this clone: The read falls 3 residues short of the CDR3 end, and the missing part is taken from the germline J gene. The chain combines TRBV6-2 or TRBV6-3 with TRBJ1-1; D ambiguous. Germline values: CDR1 MNHEY, CDR2 SVGEGT. Trimming removed 2 bases from V and 0 bases from J, with 13 bases in between. The CDR3 totals 16 residues. The CDR3 loop is CASSYNYVMMNTEAFF. The DNA read from the CDR3 is TGTGCCAGCAGTTACAACTACGTGATGATGAACACTGAA.

Regarding this clone: The read ends 3 residues shy of where the CDR3 ends; the end is completed using the germline J gene. This chain links TRBV28 with TRBJ2-7; 12 nucleotides match TRBD2. V trimming: 5 bases; J trimming: 2 bases; junction bases outside the gene matches: 7. Germline-derived CDR1 and CDR2 are MDHEN and SYDVKM. The CDR3 consists of 16 residues. The CDR3 DNA, read in part, is TGTGCCAGCAGTCTCCAAGGACTAGCGGGGACCTACGAG. Its protein product is CASSLQGLAGTYE. The full CDR3 protein reads CASSLQGLAGTYEQYF.

A word on this clone: Read data end 3 residues before the CDR3 end; the end is taken from the germline J gene. The chain recombines TRBV2 with TRBJ1-1; TRBD1 might be the D (5 bases). Germline CDR1 is SNHLY and CDR2 is FYNNEI. V dropped 6 bases and J dropped 4 bases, with 15 bases sitting between them. This CDR3 spans 14 amino acids. The CDR3 sequence is CASSRGDIGTEAFF. The sequenced part of the CDR3 DNA is TGTGCCAGCAGCCGAGGGGATATTGGCACTGAA.

Concerning this clone: Read coverage stops 3 residues before the CDR3 terminus; the germline J gene supplies the remainder. The chain combines TRBV7-6 with TRBJ2-1; 10 nucleotides agree with TRBD1. J was trimmed by 8 bases and V by 7 bases; bases with no gene match: 20. CDR1 is SGHVS, CDR2 FNYEAQ, per germline. The CDR3 runs 18 residues. CDR3 sequence: CASNQPGQGKGIWDEQFF. The DNA read from the CDR3 is TGTGCCAGCAACCAACCGGGACAGGGGAAGGGAATATGGGATGAG.

In regard to this clone: The CDR3 extends 3 residues past the end of the read, so its final part is completed from the germline J gene. The gene calls are TRBV19 and TRBJ2-7; 8 nucleotides line up with TRBD1. CDR3 length equals 13 residues. Trimming took 7 bases from V and 6 from J; bases not matched to a gene: 8. Germline values: CDR1 LNHDA, CDR2 SQIVND (reference sequence). Here the CDR3 reads CASTADTGGEQYF. CDR3 DNA, as far as it was read: TGTGCCAGTACCGCAGATACAGGGGGCGAG. Complete variable domain (other parts from reference TRBV19 and TRBJ2-7): DGGITQSPKYLFRKEGQNVTLSCEQNLNHDAMYWYRQDPGQGLRLIYYSQIVNDFQKGDIAEGYSVSREKKESFPLTVTSAQKNPTAFYLCASTADTGGEQYFGPGTRLTVT.

As regards this clone: Read coverage stops 3 residues before the CDR3 terminus; the germline J gene supplies the remainder. The chain joins TRBV20-1 to TRBJ2-7; D is undetermined. The CDR3 consists of 12 residues. CDR1 is DFQATT, CDR2 SNEGSKA, per germline (reference sequence). Between the trimmed V and J ends, which lost 2 bases and 4 bases, there was a span of 9 bases. The sequenced CDR3 bases are TGCAGTGCTAGACCCCTTTCTTACGAG. Protein product: CSARPLSYE. In full, the CDR3 reads CSARPLSYEQYF.

This chain's CDR3 is CASSTWMTGAPGYTF. Incomplete CDR3 DNA: TGTGCCAGTAGTACTTGGATGACAGGGGCCCCTGGC. The chain recombines TRBV19 with TRBJ1-2; 8 bases align to TRBD1. The read finishes 3 residues shy of the CDR3 end, and the germline J gene is used to complete it. V trimming: 4 bases; J trimming: 7 bases; junction bases outside the gene matches: 11. The CDR3 extends over 15 amino acids. Germline V lookup: CDR1 LNHDA, CDR2 SQIVND (reference sequence).

As concerns this clone: With the read ending 3 residues before the CDR3 end, the germline J gene is used to fill in that end. The rearrangement links TRBV7-6 to TRBJ2-1; 13 nucleotides match TRBD2. The CDR3 is 15 residues long. V gave up 5 bases and J gave up 6 bases; unmatched junction bases: 4. Germline CDR1 reads SGHVS; CDR2 reads FNYEAQ. The CDR3 protein is CASSLTSGGFNEQFF. Partial CDR3 DNA: TGTGCCAGCAGCCTGACTAGCGGGGGGTTCAATGAG.

A word on this clone: The CDR3 end lies 3 residues beyond the end of the read and is filled in from the germline J gene. The V gene is TRBV18, the J gene TRBJ2-3, with D maybe TRBD2 (6 bases). The CDR3 covers 16 residues. The V and J ends lost 3 bases and 0 bases respectively, with 13 bases between them. Germline CDR1 KGHSH, CDR2 LQKENI. CDR3 in amino acids: CASSPGAGPSTDTQYF. The part of the CDR3 DNA that was read is TGTGCCAGCTCACCTGGTGCGGGGCCGAGCACAGATACG.

Remarks on this clone: The sequenced fragment ends 3 residues before the CDR3 boundary, so the rest is inferred from the germline J gene. J is TRBJ2-1 and V is TRBV7-2, with 10 positions matching TRBD2. Germline trimming cut 3 bases from V and 3 bases from J; bases unmatched to any gene: 2. The CDR3 runs to 15 residues. From germline, CDR1 is SGHTA and CDR2 FQGNSA. CDR3 DNA, as far as it was read: TGTGCCAGCAGCTTCGGACTAGCGGACTACAATGAG. Protein sequence: CASSFGLADYNE. The entire CDR3 reads CASSFGLADYNEQFF.

Details on this clone: The CDR3 end lies 3 residues beyond the end of the read and is filled in from the germline J gene. V gene TRBV2 combines with J gene TRBJ2-1; 10 bases match TRBD2. V lost 10 bases to trimming and J lost 1 base; unmatched junction nucleotides: 4. Germline CDR1 reads SNHLY; CDR2 reads FYNNEI. The CDR3 runs to 14 residues. Incomplete CDR3 DNA: TGTGCCACCTCTAGCGGGAGTTCCTACAATGAG. Its translation is CATSSGSSYNE. The whole CDR3 sequence is CATSSGSSYNEQFF.

Comment on this clone: The sequenced fragment ends 3 residues before the CDR3 boundary, so the rest is inferred from the germline J gene. The chain has TRBV7-9 and TRBJ2-1; D is perhaps TRBD2 (5 bases). V lost 5 bases to trimming and J lost 2 bases, with 13 bases between them. CDR3 length: 15 residues. Germline V CDR1 and CDR2: SEHNR, FQNEAQ (reference sequence). CDR3 DNA, as far as it was read: TGTGCCAGCAGCCCCTGGACTGGGACCTACAATGAG. Translation: CASSPWTGTYNE. The entire CDR3 reads CASSPWTGTYNEQFF.

As to this clone: The CDR3 goes on 3 residues after the read ends, and that part is filled in from the germline J gene. The chain carries TRBV6-1 and TRBJ1-6; tentatively, D is TRBD1 (6 bases). This CDR3 is 14 amino acids long. The ends were cut back, 7 bases at V and 7 bases at J, with 14 bases in the middle. Germline CDR1 reads MNHNS; CDR2 reads SASEGT. CDR3 sequence: CASTEGGINSPLHF. The CDR3 bases that were read are TGTGCCAGCACTGAGGGGGGAATCAATTCACCC.

Turning to this clone: The read gets to within 3 residues of the CDR3 end, and the germline J gene fills in the rest. The chain is built from TRBV19 and TRBJ1-5; a weak D match, TRBD1 (6 bases). Trimming left V 4 bases short and J 5 bases short, with 15 bases between. Germline V lookup: CDR1 LNHDA, CDR2 SQIVND (reference sequence). The CDR3 contains 15 residues. The part of the CDR3 DNA that was read is TGTGCCAGTAGTAATCTCCAGGGGTTCGATCAGCCC. Translating gives CASSNLQGFDQP. In full, the CDR3 is CASSNLQGFDQPQHF. Looking up the rest from reference TRBV19 and TRBJ1-5 gives the full variable domain: DGGITQSPKYLFRKEGQNVTLSCEQNLNHDAMYWYRQDPGQGLRLIYYSQIVNDFQKGDIAEGYSVSREKKESFPLTVTSAQKNPTAFYLCASSNLQGFDQPQHFGDGTRLSIL.

Here the CDR3 reads CASSQLSSYEQYF. CDR3 DNA (partial): TGTGCCAGCAGCCAACTGAGCTCCTACGAG. The rearrangement joins TRBV7-8 to TRBJ2-7; D gene unclear. The CDR3 end is not reached by the read, which stops 3 residues before it; the germline J gene fills it in. Trimming removed 5 bases from V and 0 bases from J, with 8 bases in between. Germline values: CDR1 SGHVS, CDR2 FQNEAQ. The CDR3 sequence is 13 residues long.